Presented here are 24 T cell receptor beta chains from one specimen sequenced in a study of blood T cells in healthy people across ages. Combining a sample-barcoded 5' primer with a J-beta primer mix, a second PCR ran for roughly 7 to 12 cycles. One entry per CDR3 protein, called by TCRdb with MiXCR from the 5' RACE reads. The profile shows some 780,000 distinct CDR3 sequences, just over 55% of them singletons. Sequenced input: blood. Source of these receptors: a man aged 35 to 55 in good health.

V is TRBV11-3 and J is TRBJ1-1, with D possibly being TRBD1 (5 bases). The CDR3 consists of 14 residues. Between the trimmed V and J ends, which lost 4 bases and 4 bases, there was a span of 13 bases. CDR1 is SGHNT and CDR2 is YENEEA in the germline V gene. CDR3 in amino acids: CASSSDSVSTEAFF. The CDR3 DNA follows: TGTGCCAGCAGCTCCGACAGCGTGAGCACTGAAGCTTTCTTT.

The chain combines TRBV25-1 with TRBJ1-1, with 9 bases aligning to TRBD1. V was clipped by 3 bases and J by 5 bases; unmatched bases: 7. The CDR3 has 15 amino acids. Germline V gene sequence: CDR1 MGHDK, CDR2 SYGVNS. CDR3 residues: CASSEWDRDVTEAFF. The CDR3 nucleotides read TGTGCCAGCAGTGAGTGGGACAGGGATGTTACTGAAGCTTTCTTT.

The rearrangement links TRBV20-1 to TRBJ2-1; 7 nucleotides agree with TRBD2. Germline CDR1 DFQATT, CDR2 SNEGSKA (reference sequence). The CDR3 has 16 amino acids. The V gene end was trimmed by 0 bases and the J gene end by 0 bases; junction bases not matched to a gene: 5. The CDR3 nucleotides read TGCAGTGCTAGAGATGCGGCTAGCGGCTCCTACAATGAGCAGTTCTTC. It encodes CSARDAASGSYNEQFF.

This clonotype was recorded a few times. This chain links TRBV28 with TRBJ2-3; D uncertain. The V end lost 6 bases, the J end lost 6 bases, and 13 bases lay between the germline ends. This CDR3 is built from 13 residues. Germline V gene lookup returns CDR1 MDHEN and CDR2 SYDVKM. Here the CDR3 DNA reads TGTGCCAGCAGCCCCCACTTCATGGATACGCAGTATTTT. Amino acids: CASSPHFMDTQYF.

About this clonotype: The junction differs from germline at one of its ends, possibly a read error. This chain joins TRBV25-1 and TRBJ1-6; perhaps TRBD1 as D (6 bases). The CDR3 is 15 residues long. The germline V gene has CDR1 MGHDK and CDR2 SYGVNS. The DNA for the CDR3 is TGTGCCAACAGTGAAAGTACAGGGATTAATTCACCCCTCCACTTT. Encoded protein: CANSESTGINSPLHF.

This clonotype turned up a few times. This rearrangement joins TRBV7-2 to TRBJ2-4; 7 nucleotides agree with TRBD2. The CDR3 has 14 amino acids. Trimming at V came to 3 bases and at J to 8 bases, leaving 7 bases not matched to a gene. From germline, CDR1 is SGHTA and CDR2 FQGNSA. CDR3 coding DNA: TGTGCCAGCAGCTTGGGGGGTCTAGCGGACATTCAGTACTTC. Residues: CASSLGGLADIQYF.

This clonotype was detected only a few times. The chain joins TRBV25-1 to TRBJ2-3; 8 bases line up with TRBD2. The CDR3 runs 16 residues. After removal of 2 bases from V and 7 bases from J, the junction contained 11 bases not matched to a gene. Germline V lookup: CDR1 MGHDK, CDR2 SYGVNS. Written as DNA, the CDR3 is TGTGCCAGCAGTGAAATAGGCGCGGGCGGGGGGAATACGCAGTATTTT. This gives the protein CASSEIGAGGGNTQYF. Full variable domain (rest looked up from reference TRBV25-1 and TRBJ2-3): EADIYQTPRYLVIGTGKKITLECSQTMGHDKMYWYQQDPGMELHLIHYSYGVNSTEKGDLSSESTVSRIRTEHFPLTLESARPSHTSQYLCASSEIGAGGGNTQYFGPGTRLTVL.

The V and J genes are TRBV2 and TRBJ1-6; D remains ambiguous. CDR3 length: 12 amino acids. The germline V gene encodes CDR1 SNHLY and CDR2 FYNNEI. Trimming took off 11 bases at V and 7 bases at J, with 12 bases between the two ends. CDR3 DNA sequence: TGTGCCGTGAAGGCCGTAAATTCACCCCTCCACTTT. Protein product: CAVKAVNSPLHF.

A note on this clonotype: The junction does not match germline at one end; this may be a read error. The V call is TRBV7-2, the J call TRBJ2-6; 7 positions match TRBD2. The CDR3 is 15 amino acids. CDR1 is SGHTA, CDR2 FQGNSA, per germline. CDR3 bases: TGTGCCAGCAAACGGGGGGTGGCTGGGGTCAACGTCCTGACTTTC. Its translation: CASKRGVAGVNVLTF.

This rearrangement joins TRBV7-3 to TRBJ2-1; 10 nucleotides align to TRBD2. Trimming took 6 bases from V and 6 from J; bases not matched to a gene: 8. This CDR3 has 15 residues. CDR1 is SGHTA, CDR2 FQGTGA, per germline. The CDR3 spells CASSFLAGEVNEQFF. The CDR3, as DNA: TGTGCCAGCAGTTTCCTAGCGGGAGAGGTCAATGAGCAGTTCTTC.

This clonotype was recorded many times. This chain links TRBV29-1 with TRBJ1-5, with a weak D call TRBD1 (5 bases). Per the germline V gene, CDR1 is SQVTM and CDR2 is ANQGSEA. V lost 4 bases, J lost 2 bases, and 6 bases lay in between. This CDR3 is 12 amino acids long. The CDR3 is CSVGGGNQPQHF. In DNA form, the CDR3 reads TGCAGCGTTGGGGGGGGCAATCAGCCCCAGCATTTT.

The sample holds a few counts of this clonotype. V and J are TRBV7-2 and TRBJ1-2; D unclear. V gave up 1 base and J gave up 6 bases, with 15 bases separating them. From germline, CDR1 is SGHTA and CDR2 FQGNSA. This CDR3 contains 15 residues. CDR3 bases: TGTGCCAGCAGCTTAGACGCGGGGAGTAGGGATGGCTACACCTTC. This encodes CASSLDAGSRDGYTF.

J is TRBJ2-5 and V is TRBV7-9; TRBD2 is a possible D gene (5 bases). Trimming stripped 6 bases from V and 4 bases from J, with 9 bases between. This CDR3 comprises 12 residues. From germline, CDR1 is SEHNR and CDR2 FQNEAQ (reference sequence). CDR3 coding DNA: TGTGCCAGCAGTGCCGGGGTAGAGACCCAGTACTTC. As protein: CASSAGVETQYF.

The chain is built from TRBV9 and TRBJ2-1; D perhaps matches TRBD1 (7 bases). The J call is doubtful: the DNA matches TRBJ2-7 better. CDR3 length: 15 amino acids. Germline V gene lookup returns CDR1 SGDLS and CDR2 YYNGEE. CDR3 sequence (DNA): TGTGCCAGCAGCGTAGGGAACCAGGGGGGAAGCGAGCAGTACTTC. Translated, it gives CASSVGNQGGSEQYF.

This clonotype showed up just a few times. V usage is TRBV20-1 and J usage is TRBJ2-5; no reliable D call. The CDR3 has 13 amino acids. The germline V gene has CDR1 DFQATT and CDR2 SNEGSKA (reference sequence). V gave up 2 bases and J gave up 2 bases, with 9 bases separating them. The CDR3 DNA is TGCAGTGCTAGAACACAGTTACAAGAGACCCAGTACTTC. Its translation is CSARTQLQETQYF.

The chain joins TRBV5-1 to TRBJ1-5; D not resolved. Germline loops: CDR1 SGHRS, CDR2 YFSETQ. This CDR3 contains 15 residues. V dropped 4 bases and J dropped 3 bases, with 14 bases sitting between them. The CDR3 here is CASSPSGGNNQPQHF. The CDR3 region has the DNA TGCGCCAGCAGCCCCTCCGGAGGGAACAATCAGCCCCAGCATTTT.

V gene TRBV4-1 combines with J gene TRBJ1-2; the match to TRBD1 covers 7 bases. The germline gives CDR1 MGHRA, CDR2 YSYEKL. The trim removed 0 bases at V and 5 bases at J, leaving 6 bases unmatched. This CDR3 contains 15 residues. CDR3 protein: CASSQDQGTAYGYTF. CDR3 bases: TGCGCCAGCAGCCAAGATCAGGGGACAGCATATGGCTACACCTTC.

As concerns this clonotype: With a much larger clone just one base away, this may be a read error. For the CDR3, the DNA is TGTGCCAGCAGTGACGGGGATACAGATACGCAGTATTTT. Translation: CASSDGDTDTQYF. The chain joins TRBV6-4 to TRBJ2-3, with unresolved D. V lost 2 bases and J 3 bases, leaving 6 bases between the germline ends. In germline, CDR1 is MRHNA, CDR2 SNTAGT. The CDR3 loop spans 13 amino acids.

The chain couples TRBV9 to TRBJ2-3; a possible D gene is TRBD1 (5 bases). This CDR3 has 15 amino acids. Trimming left V 4 bases short and J 4 bases short, with 16 bases between. CDR1 is SGDLS, CDR2 YYNGEE, per germline. The CDR3 loop is CASSPQGVFADTQYF. The CDR3 DNA sequence: TGTGCCAGCAGCCCCCAGGGTGTGTTTGCAGATACGCAGTATTTT.

CDR3 bases: TGTGCCACCCAACGGGACAGGGGGCCGTATGGCTACACCTTC. Translated: CATQRDRGPYGYTF. J is TRBJ1-2 and V is TRBV2; 12 bases agree with TRBD1. The CDR3 covers 14 residues. V gave up 10 bases and J gave up 5 bases; unmatched junction bases: 8. The germline V gene encodes CDR1 SNHLY and CDR2 FYNNEI.

The V gene is TRBV5-1, the J gene TRBJ2-1, with 16 bases matching TRBD2. J gave up 4 bases and V 1 base, and 5 bases lay outside the gene matches. CDR3 length equals 18 residues. CDR1 is SGHRS and CDR2 is YFSETQ in the germline V gene. The CDR3 sequence is CASSLSKGLAGGYNEQFF. In DNA form, the CDR3 reads TGCGCCAGCAGCTTGTCTAAGGGACTAGCGGGAGGGTACAATGAGCAGTTCTTC. The full variable domain, with the rest looked up from reference TRBV5-1 and TRBJ2-1, is KAGVTQTPRYLIKTRGQQVTLSCSPISGHRSVSWYQQTPGQGLQFLFEYFSETQRNKGNFPGRFSGRQFSNSRSEMNVSTLELGDSALYLCASSLSKGLAGGYNEQFFGPGTRLTVL.

This clonotype was seen a handful of times. The chain combines TRBV14 with TRBJ1-4; D is unresolved. Germline loops: CDR1 SGHDN, CDR2 FVKESK. Trimming removed 1 base from V and 3 bases from J, with 9 bases in between. CDR3 length: 15 residues. This CDR3 reads CASSQARRANEKLFF. Here the CDR3 DNA reads TGTGCCAGCAGCCAAGCGAGACGGGCTAATGAAAAACTGTTTTTT.

J is TRBJ1-1 and V is TRBV5-1, with no clear D. The V gene lost 4 bases and the J gene lost 4 bases, with 11 bases spanning the gap. This CDR3 comprises 13 residues. The germline V gene has CDR1 SGHRS and CDR2 YFSETQ. The DNA for the CDR3 is TGCGCCAGCAGCGGGTTTACAGTCACTGAAGCTTTCTTT. Encoded protein: CASSGFTVTEAFF.

The V call is TRBV28, the J call TRBJ2-7; D ambiguous. CDR1 is MDHEN and CDR2 is SYDVKM in the germline V gene. There are 15 residues in the CDR3. The ends were cut back, 3 bases at V and 5 bases at J, with 17 bases in the middle. This CDR3 reads CASSLAPGLLNEQYF. The CDR3 DNA reads TGTGCCAGCAGTTTGGCACCCGGTTTGCTCAACGAGCAGTACTTC.